A single sample is the source of the 5 T cell receptor beta chains below, sequenced in a study of shared clonotypes between healthy human individuals. Using immunoSEQ multiplex PCR, the repertoire was profiled, and TCRdb retains in-frame clones only, with some absent. The table includes hundreds of thousands of clones, around 67% detected once. Sequencing was carried out using memory CD4+ T cells sorted from blood. Described subset: CD45RA-negative fraction. Receptors originate from a woman under 40 in good health.

This clone was detected only once. The chain recombines TRBV28 with TRBJ2-6; 8 nucleotides align to TRBD1. From germline, CDR1 is MDHEN and CDR2 SYDVKM. J gave up 6 bases and V 6 bases, and 4 bases lay outside the gene matches. The CDR3 extends over 14 amino acids. In nucleotides, the CDR3 is TGTGCCAGCAGAACAGGGGGGACGGCCAACGTCCTGACTTTC. It codes for CASRTGGTANVLTF.

The chain is built from TRBV9 and TRBJ1-6; TRBD1 is a possible D gene (6 bases). The germline V and J ends were trimmed by 4 bases and 13 bases, with 24 bases remaining between them. Germline CDR1 is SGDLS and CDR2 is YYNGEE. CDR3 size: 16 residues. CDR3 DNA: TGTGCCAGCAGCAGAGGACAGCCTCGTTTGGTGTTGCCCCTCCACTTT. Its translation: CASSRGQPRLVLPLHF.

V and J are TRBV18 and TRBJ2-1; tentative D call: TRBD2 (5 bases). Trimming stripped 5 bases from V and 9 bases from J, with 14 bases between. This CDR3 is built from 13 residues. The V gene's germline CDR1 is KGHSH and CDR2 LQKENI. The CDR3 nucleotides read TGTGCCAGCTCAACGGACTTGGTTGGTGAGCAGTTCTTC. Translated: CASSTDLVGEQFF.

The CDR3 coding sequence is TGCGCCAGCAGCTCTGTCCCTACAGCGGTGGGAAACACCATATATTTT. This encodes CASSSVPTAVGNTIYF. The rearrangement joins TRBV5-1 to TRBJ1-3; D is ambiguous. CDR1 and CDR2 (germline): SGHRS, YFSETQ. Between the trimmed V and J ends, which lost 3 bases and 4 bases, there was a span of 17 bases. The CDR3 runs 16 residues.

V and J are TRBV11-2 and TRBJ2-1; either TRBD1 or TRBD2 may fit D (5 bases each). This CDR3 spans 14 amino acids. Germline V lookup: CDR1 SGHAT, CDR2 FQNNGV. Trimming left V 5 bases short and J 12 bases short, with 20 bases between. The CDR3 coding sequence is TGTGCCAGCAGCCCCTTTCGGAGCGAGAGGGGGCAGTTCTTC. Amino acids: CASSPFRSERGQFF.